The T cell receptor beta chain under discussion was sequenced for a study of early T cells in non-severe SARS-CoV-2 infection. Turning to the study itself: Chains were not paired, and sequencing was done on bulk RNA from unsorted whole blood.

Individually, cDNA molecules had unique molecular identifiers attached to them. One entry per CDR3 protein, called by TCRdb with MiXCR from the 5' RACE reads. The table has roughly 65,000 distinct CDR3 sequences, about 11% seen once. This clonotype has just a few counts. Its antigen is not identified. The CDR3 has 13 amino acids. V shed 5 bases and J 12 bases; nucleotides not matched to a gene: 3. Germline lookup yields CDR1 SGHAT and CDR2 FQNNGV. Notes on the study in general: The matching step, a VDJdb search, favored anti-spike CD8 responses and missed private and CD4 specificities.

Sequencing used whole blood. J is TRBJ2-6 and V is TRBV11-2; TRBD1 matches at 11 bases. This receptor was identified in an adult who was a healthcare worker with PCR-confirmed SARS-CoV-2 infection or an uninfected control (not recorded which). The CDR3 DNA reads as TGTGCCAGCAGCAAAGGACAGGGGGCCGTCCTGACTTTC. Its translation is CASSKGQGAVLTF.